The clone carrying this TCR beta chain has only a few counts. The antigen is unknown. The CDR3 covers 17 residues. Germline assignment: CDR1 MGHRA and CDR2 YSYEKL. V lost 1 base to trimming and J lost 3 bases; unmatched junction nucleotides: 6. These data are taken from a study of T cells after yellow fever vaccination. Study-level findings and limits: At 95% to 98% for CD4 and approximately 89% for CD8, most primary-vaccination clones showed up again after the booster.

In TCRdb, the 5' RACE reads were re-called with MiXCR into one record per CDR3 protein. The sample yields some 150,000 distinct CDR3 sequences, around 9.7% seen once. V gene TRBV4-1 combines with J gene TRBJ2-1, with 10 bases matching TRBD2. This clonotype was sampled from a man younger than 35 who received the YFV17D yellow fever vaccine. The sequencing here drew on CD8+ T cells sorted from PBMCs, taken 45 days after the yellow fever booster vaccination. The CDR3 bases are TGCGCCAGCAGCCAAGTTGAACTAGCGGGGCTCTACAATGAGCAGTTCTTC. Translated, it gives CASSQVELAGLYNEQFF.